These 21 T cell receptor beta chains were all obtained from the same sample, sequenced in a study of blood T cell repertoires in COVID-19. Generated by immunoSEQ multiplex PCR, the TCRdb table keeps only in-frame clones and is missing some. The sample shows around 190,000 clones, more than 70% of them seen only once. Sequenced input: peripheral blood. The receptors here all came from a human donor in a cohort sampled during active COVID-19.

The chain links TRBV6-2 or TRBV6-3 to TRBJ1-5; D ambiguous. Germline V gene lookup returns CDR1 MNHEY and CDR2 SVGEGT. The CDR3 has 13 residues. V lost 5 bases to trimming and J lost 0 bases, with 5 bases between them. CDR3 amino acids: CASSLLSNQPQHF. CDR3 nucleotides: TGTGCCAGCAGTCTACTTAGCAATCAGCCCCAGCATTTT.

This sequence joins TRBV6-5 and TRBJ2-7; TRBD1 is a possible D gene (6 bases). This CDR3 spans 13 amino acids. CDR1 and CDR2 (germline): MNHEY, SVGAGI. V was trimmed by 2 bases and J by 3 bases, leaving 8 bases between them. The CDR3 DNA reads TGTGCCAGCAGTTACGACAGGAACTACGAGCAGTACTTC. This sequence encodes CASSYDRNYEQYF.

This chain uses TRBV6-1 with TRBJ2-5; TRBD1 aligns across 11 bases. V lost 4 bases and J lost 4; bases outside the gene matches: 8. CDR3 length equals 16 residues. CDR1 MNHNS and CDR2 SASEGT come from the germline V gene. The CDR3 bases are TGTGCCAGCAGTGGCCTGGGACAGGGGGGGCGAGAGACCCAGTACTTC. Translation gives CASSGLGQGGRETQYF.

The J gene is TRBJ2-3, the V gene TRBV5-1; 9 bases fit TRBD1. The CDR3 has 14 amino acids. The trim removed 7 bases at V and 4 bases at J, leaving 7 bases unmatched. CDR1 is SGHRS, CDR2 YFSETQ, per germline. The CDR3 region is CASRLQGAPDTQYF. CDR3 nucleotide sequence: TGCGCCAGCCGCCTACAGGGGGCTCCAGATACGCAGTATTTT.

This chain links TRBV5-1 with TRBJ2-7, with TRBD2 matching 14 bases. V was pared by 0 bases and J by 6 bases, with 5 bases of the junction left unmatched. The CDR3 spans 16 residues. Germline CDR1 SGHRS, CDR2 YFSETQ. The chain's CDR3 is CASSLGGLAGAGEQYF. DNA for the CDR3: TGCGCCAGCAGCTTGGGGGGACTAGCGGGAGCCGGCGAGCAGTACTTC.

The chain couples TRBV7-9 to TRBJ1-4, with TRBD1 identical over 11 bases. CDR1 and CDR2 (germline): SEHNR, FQNEAQ (reference sequence). V shed 6 bases, J shed 4 bases, and the junction held 10 bases outside the gene matches. This CDR3 comprises 17 residues. Here the CDR3 reads CASRQGQGALGNEKLFF. The CDR3 nucleotides are TGTGCCAGCAGACAAGGACAGGGGGCTCTTGGTAATGAAAAACTGTTTTTT.

The CDR3 here is CASSELNSPLHF. In nucleotides, the CDR3 is TGTGCCAGTAGTGAACTAAATTCACCCCTCCACTTT. The genes are TRBV19 and TRBJ1-6, with unresolved D. Deletions cut 5 bases from V and 7 bases from J, with 6 bases between. The CDR3 has 12 amino acids. Germline CDR1 reads LNHDA; CDR2 reads SQIVND (reference sequence).

DNA for the CDR3: TGTGCCAGCAGCTTAGATTCGAGGGGGCAAGAGACCCAGTACTTC. Protein sequence: CASSLDSRGQETQYF. This chain links TRBV11-3 with TRBJ2-5; D might be TRBD1 (6 bases). CDR1 is SGHNT and CDR2 is YENEEA in the germline V gene. The CDR3 runs 15 residues. V was trimmed by 0 bases and J by 2 bases, leaving 10 bases between them.

V and J are TRBV19 and TRBJ1-4; D gene uncertain. The CDR3 is 18 amino acids. Germline assignment: CDR1 LNHDA and CDR2 SQIVND (reference sequence). The V end lost 5 bases, the J end lost 7 bases, and 26 bases lay between the germline ends. The chain's CDR3 is CASSRFGSQIRRSEKLFF. The CDR3 region has the DNA TGTGCCAGTAGTCGATTCGGGTCCCAGATACGGCGGAGTGAAAAACTGTTTTTT.

The rearrangement uses TRBV10-3 and TRBJ2-1; 10 bases are shared with TRBD2. V was clipped by 0 bases and J by 4 bases; unmatched bases: 12. CDR1 and CDR2 from the germline V gene are ENHRY and SYGVKD. The length of the CDR3 is 19 residues. CDR3 sequence (DNA): TGTGCCATCAGTGAGTCGAGTCGGCTAGCGGGGGCTAATTACAATGAGCAGTTCTTC. This gives the protein CAISESSRLAGANYNEQFF.

The rearrangement joins TRBV5-1 to TRBJ2-1, with D unresolved. Germline values: CDR1 SGHRS, CDR2 YFSETQ. With 4 bases removed from V and 4 bases from J, the gap between germline ends came to 6 bases. This CDR3 has 12 residues. The CDR3 is CASSGRYNEQFF. The CDR3 DNA is TGCGCCAGCAGCGGCCGTTACAATGAGCAGTTCTTC. Supplemented by reference TRBV5-1 and TRBJ2-1, the full variable domain reads KAGVTQTPRYLIKTRGQQVTLSCSPISGHRSVSWYQQTPGQGLQFLFEYFSETQRNKGNFPGRFSGRQFSNSRSEMNVSTLELGDSALYLCASSGRYNEQFFGPGTRLTVL.

The chain has TRBV5-1 and TRBJ2-1, with 8 nucleotides matching TRBD2. The germline gives CDR1 SGHRS, CDR2 YFSETQ. With 7 bases clipped from V and 2 bases from J, the junction kept 5 bases outside the gene matches. The CDR3 has 14 amino acids. The CDR3 nucleotides read TGCGCCAGCGGGGAAGCGGGAGCCTACAATGAGCAGTTCTTC. Its translation is CASGEAGAYNEQFF. Full variable domain (outside the CDR3, taken from reference TRBV5-1 and TRBJ2-1): KAGVTQTPRYLIKTRGQQVTLSCSPISGHRSVSWYQQTPGQGLQFLFEYFSETQRNKGNFPGRFSGRQFSNSRSEMNVSTLELGDSALYLCASGEAGAYNEQFFGPGTRLTVL.

V gene TRBV19 combines with J gene TRBJ2-7; D is uncertain. CDR3 size: 15 residues. The germline V gene has CDR1 LNHDA and CDR2 SQIVND (reference sequence). V lost 4 bases, J lost 3 bases, and 16 bases lay in between. The CDR3 region has the DNA TGTGCCAGTAGTACCCTTGACAAATCCCTCTACGAGCAGTACTTC. This gives the protein CASSTLDKSLYEQYF.

The chain combines TRBV4-3 with TRBJ2-3; 10 positions match TRBD2. The germline V gene has CDR1 LGHNA and CDR2 YSLEER. The CDR3 sequence is 17 residues long. V shed 1 base and J 4 bases; nucleotides not matched to a gene: 8. CDR3 region: CASSQGRSGGAPDTQYF. CDR3 nucleotide sequence: TGCGCCAGCAGCCAAGGGCGGAGCGGGGGGGCCCCAGATACGCAGTATTTT.

The gene calls are TRBV9 and TRBJ1-6, with D possibly TRBD1 on 6 matching bases. V lost 3 bases and J lost 6, with 13 bases in between. The germline gives CDR1 SGDLS, CDR2 YYNGEE. The CDR3 extends over 15 amino acids. The CDR3 coding sequence is TGTGCCAGCAGCGAAACAGGGCTCGGTAATTCACCCCTCCACTTT. Protein: CASSETGLGNSPLHF.

V is TRBV7-9 and J is TRBJ1-2, with 7 bases lining up with TRBD1. The junction had 7 bases not matched to a gene; V was cut back by 2 bases and J by 4 bases. This CDR3 spans 15 amino acids. In germline, CDR1 is SEHNR, CDR2 FQNEAQ (reference sequence). The CDR3 is CASSLRRTGFYGYTF. CDR3 nucleotide sequence: TGTGCCAGCAGCTTACGCAGGACAGGCTTCTATGGCTACACCTTC.

The rearrangement joins TRBV6-5 to TRBJ2-1; 13 bases fit TRBD2. Germline lookup yields CDR1 MNHEY and CDR2 SVGAGI. J was trimmed by 4 bases and V by 4 bases; bases with no gene match: 4. The CDR3 is made up of 16 amino acids. Here the CDR3 DNA reads TGTGCCAGCAGTTCACTAGCGGGGGGGACGTACAATGAGCAGTTCTTC. Protein product: CASSSLAGGTYNEQFF.

CDR3 sequence: CASSYDLTSGASYNEQFF. DNA of the CDR3: TGTGCCAGCAGTTACGACCTCACTAGCGGGGCTTCCTACAATGAGCAGTTCTTC. V gene TRBV6-2 or TRBV6-3 combines with J gene TRBJ2-1, with 10 bases identical to TRBD2. CDR1 is MNHEY, CDR2 SVGEGT, per germline. This CDR3 contains 18 residues. The V and J ends lost 2 bases and 1 base, in that order; junction bases with no gene match: 8.

The chain has TRBV7-8 and TRBJ2-7; TRBD2 might be the D (5 bases). In germline, CDR1 is SGHVS, CDR2 FQNEAQ. Trimming shortened V by 1 base and J by 6 bases, and 13 bases separated the two germline ends. The CDR3 consists of 14 residues. The CDR3 DNA reads as TGTGCCAGCAGCTTAGGAGGGTCTCTTTTCGAGCAGTACTTC. Protein product: CASSLGGSLFEQYF.

The V gene is TRBV12-3 or TRBV12-4, the J gene TRBJ2-5, with 7 bases aligning to TRBD1. The CDR3 length is 13 residues. After removal of 6 bases from V and 5 bases from J, the junction contained 6 bases not matched to a gene. The chain's CDR3 is CASSPGQSETQYF. The CDR3 DNA sequence: TGTGCCAGCAGCCCGGGACAGTCTGAGACCCAGTACTTC.

This clone was seen a few times. This chain uses TRBV6-5 with TRBJ1-5; weak D call: TRBD1 (5 bases). The ends were cut back, 7 bases at V and 4 bases at J, with 14 bases in the middle. CDR3 length: 14 residues. Germline lookup yields CDR1 MNHEY and CDR2 SVGAGI. The CDR3 reads CASTPGEPNQPQHF. CDR3 bases: TGTGCCAGCACCCCGGGGGAGCCGAATCAGCCCCAGCATTTT.